The 18 T cell receptor beta chains in this list originate from one sample, sequenced in a study of patients and donors after allogeneic stem cell transplantation. TCRdb called the RT-PCR reads again in MiXCR, with one record for every CDR3 protein. The sample has roughly 200,000 distinct CDR3 sequences; 38% are singletons. Sample: blood, either unsorted or a sorted T cell fraction (not recorded which). These receptors were collected from a human donor who was either an allogeneic HSCT recipient or a stem cell or donor lymphocyte infusion donor (not recorded which). It is not recorded whose cells these are; they may come from a transplant donor.

This clonotype has only a few counts. The chain employs TRBV20-1 and TRBJ2-7; D uncertain. Trimming pared 2 bases from V and 0 bases from J, leaving 14 bases between. The germline V gene has CDR1 DFQATT and CDR2 SNEGSKA (reference sequence). The length of the CDR3 is 15 residues. Here the CDR3 reads CSARPLPVISYEQYF. The CDR3 region has the DNA TGCAGTGCTAGACCCCTTCCGGTAATCTCCTACGAGCAGTACTTC.

This clonotype has more than one count but fewer than ten. This rearrangement joins TRBV15 to TRBJ1-2; TRBD1 aligns across 10 bases. The CDR3 spans 17 residues. Trimming took 1 base from V and 2 from J; bases not matched to a gene: 7. The germline V gene has CDR1 LNHNV and CDR2 YYDKDF (reference sequence). Written as DNA, the CDR3 is TGTGCCACCAGCAGAGCTAAAGGACAGGGGGTGAACTATGGCTACACCTTC. This translates into CATSRAKGQGVNYGYTF.

This chain connects TRBV4-1 to TRBJ2-3; the match to TRBD1 covers 10 bases. V trimming: 3 bases; J trimming: 6 bases; junction bases outside the gene matches: 3. This CDR3 contains 14 residues. Germline V lookup: CDR1 MGHRA, CDR2 YSYEKL. This CDR3 reads CASSHRQGADTQYF. CDR3 sequence (DNA): TGCGCCAGCAGCCATCGACAGGGGGCGGATACGCAGTATTTT.

This clonotype was counted a single time. The chain employs TRBV7-9 and TRBJ1-1, with 8 bases lining up with TRBD1. V dropped 8 bases and J dropped 2; count of bases not matched to a gene: 7. Looked up from germline, CDR1 is SEHNR and CDR2 is FQNEAQ (reference sequence). The CDR3 sequence is 14 residues long. The CDR3 is CASETQGANTEAFF. The DNA of the CDR3 is TGTGCCAGCGAAACCCAGGGGGCTAACACTGAAGCTTTCTTT.

This clonotype occurred once. The CDR3 nucleotides are TGTGCCAGCAGCCCCAATCCGACAGGGTTTGTTGAGCAGTTCTTC. It encodes CASSPNPTGFVEQFF. The V and J genes are TRBV11-3 and TRBJ2-1, with 7 bases fitting TRBD1. This CDR3 spans 15 amino acids. J was trimmed by 9 bases and V by 5 bases; bases with no gene match: 13. Germline CDR1 is SGHNT and CDR2 is YENEEA.

This clonotype was found a few times. The CDR3 region is CASSLVAAPNTEAFF. The DNA for the CDR3 is TGTGCCAGCAGCTTAGTGGCAGCACCGAACACTGAAGCTTTCTTT. The V call is TRBV7-9, the J call TRBJ1-1, with D unresolved. Trimming cost V 1 base and J 1 base, with 10 bases left between them. This CDR3 is built from 15 residues. Germline V CDR1 and CDR2: SEHNR, FQNEAQ (reference sequence). The complete variable domain, with remaining parts taken from reference TRBV7-9 and TRBJ1-1, reads DTGVSQNPRHKITKRGQNVTFRCDPISEHNRLYWYRQTLGQGPEFLTYFQNEAQLEKSRLLSDRFSAERPKGSFSTLEIQRTEQGDSAMYLCASSLVAAPNTEAFFGQGTRLTVV.

This clonotype was seen only a few times. J is TRBJ1-2 and V is TRBV5-6, with 7 bases that match TRBD1. The CDR3 is 15 residues long. Germline CDR1 and CDR2: SGHDT and YYEEEE. V gave up 6 bases and J gave up 1 base; unmatched junction bases: 9. The CDR3 loop is CASTKRGPFNYGYTF. The CDR3 bases are TGTGCCAGCACCAAAAGGGGGCCTTTTAACTATGGCTACACCTTC.

The chain uses TRBV20-1 and TRBJ1-2, with D unresolved. Germline CDR1 is DFQATT and CDR2 is SNEGSKA (reference sequence). This CDR3 is built from 13 residues. The germline V and J ends were trimmed by 0 bases and 4 bases, with 9 bases remaining between them. The CDR3 bases are TGCAGTGCTAGAGATGATCCTTTCTATGGCTACACCTTC. This codes for CSARDDPFYGYTF.

The chain has TRBV9 and TRBJ1-3; D gene uncertain. The CDR3 loop spans 16 amino acids. Germline values: CDR1 SGDLS, CDR2 YYNGEE. Trimming cost V 0 bases and J 0 bases, with 10 bases left between them. The CDR3: CASSVEVSSSGNTIYF. The CDR3 bases are TGTGCCAGCAGCGTAGAAGTATCAAGCTCTGGAAACACCATATATTTT.

This clonotype was counted a few times. The J gene is TRBJ2-7, the V gene TRBV7-9; D is perhaps TRBD2 (6 bases). CDR1 and CDR2 from the germline V gene are SEHNR and FQNEAQ (reference sequence). This CDR3 contains 14 residues. Trimming removed 6 bases from V and 4 bases from J, with 16 bases in between. CDR3 coding DNA: TGTGCCAGCAGGATCCGGGACGGAGGGTACGAGCAGTACTTC. The encoded protein is CASRIRDGGYEQYF.

The rearrangement joins TRBV12-3 or TRBV12-4 to TRBJ2-4; tentative D call: TRBD1 (6 bases). The CDR3 has 13 amino acids. Trimming stripped 2 bases from V and 9 bases from J, with 11 bases between. CDR3 sequence: CASSLRSRGIQYF. The CDR3 DNA reads TGTGCCAGCAGTTTAAGGAGCAGGGGCATTCAGTACTTC.

This clonotype was seen more than once but under ten times. This CDR3 reads CAITLGRTSEAFF. The DNA for the CDR3 is TGTGCCATCACCCTAGGACGTACCTCTGAAGCTTTCTTT. The chain uses TRBV10-3 and TRBJ1-1; D gene ambiguous. Germline V gene sequence: CDR1 ENHRY, CDR2 SYGVKD. This CDR3 has 13 amino acids. With 7 bases removed from V and 6 bases from J, the gap between germline ends came to 15 bases.

This clonotype showed up just a few times. The V and J genes are TRBV7-7 and TRBJ2-5; 11 bases match TRBD2. V lost 3 bases to trimming and J lost 1 base; unmatched junction nucleotides: 1. Looked up from germline, CDR1 is SSHAT and CDR2 is FNYEAQ (reference sequence). The CDR3 extends over 15 amino acids. The CDR3 region has the DNA TGTGCCAGCAGCTTGGGACTAGCGGTCCAAGAGACCCAGTACTTC. This codes for CASSLGLAVQETQYF. The complete variable domain, with remaining parts taken from reference TRBV7-7 and TRBJ2-5, reads GAGVSQSPRYKVTKRGQDVTLRCDPISSHATLYWYQQALGQGPEFLTYFNYEAQPDKSGLPSDRFSAERPEGSISTLTIQRTEQRDSAMYRCASSLGLAVQETQYFGPGTRLLVL.

The genes are TRBV7-9 and TRBJ1-1, with D tentatively TRBD1 (6 bases). CDR1 is SEHNR, CDR2 FQNEAQ, per germline (reference sequence). The CDR3 contains 15 residues. Trimming cost V 5 bases and J 1 base, with 14 bases left between them. Here the CDR3 reads CASSHAQQGNTEAFF. The DNA of the CDR3 is TGTGCCAGCAGCCACGCCCAACAGGGGAACACTGAAGCTTTCTTT. The variable domain in full, completed from reference TRBV7-9 and TRBJ1-1, reads DTGVSQNPRHKITKRGQNVTFRCDPISEHNRLYWYRQTLGQGPEFLTYFQNEAQLEKSRLLSDRFSAERPKGSFSTLEIQRTEQGDSAMYLCASSHAQQGNTEAFFGQGTRLTVV.

This clonotype was counted many times. The rearrangement uses TRBV20-1 and TRBJ1-1; no firm D call. Between the trimmed V and J ends, which lost 7 bases and 0 bases, there was a span of 12 bases. Germline loops: CDR1 DFQATT, CDR2 SNEGSKA (reference sequence). This CDR3 region has 13 residues. CDR3 sequence reads: CSGSESLNTEAFF. The CDR3 nucleotides read TGCAGTGGTTCGGAGTCCCTGAACACTGAAGCTTTCTTT.

This clonotype was counted only a few times. The chain employs TRBV7-2 and TRBJ2-5; 7 bases are a match to TRBD2. The CDR3 runs 15 residues. Germline CDR1 and CDR2: SGHTA and FQGNSA. V lost 3 bases to trimming and J lost 5 bases; unmatched junction nucleotides: 9. The CDR3 coding sequence is TGTGCCAGCAGCTTCGGGACTACCAGGTTGGAGACCCAGTACTTC. Protein: CASSFGTTRLETQYF.

The chain links TRBV28 to TRBJ1-2, with D maybe TRBD1 (6 bases). With 7 bases removed from V and 4 bases from J, the gap between germline ends came to 10 bases. This CDR3 is built from 12 residues. Germline values: CDR1 MDHEN, CDR2 SYDVKM. The CDR3 DNA is TGTGCCAGCAACACAGGGACCTATGGCTACACCTTC. The encoded protein is CASNTGTYGYTF.

This clonotype was recorded at least ten times. The chain combines TRBV10-2 with TRBJ1-5; D not certain. V was cut by 5 bases and J by 1 base, with 12 bases left in between. The CDR3 extends over 15 amino acids. Germline CDR1 reads WSHSY; CDR2 reads SAAADI. CDR3: CASSFGQRSNQPQHF. The CDR3 coding sequence is TGCGCCAGCAGTTTCGGCCAAAGAAGCAATCAGCCCCAGCATTTT.